The text below deals with one TCR beta chain. Using RNA transcripts, the TCR beta CDR3 regions were amplified. Scientists carried out first-round RT-PCR using HTBI primers and then a second-round multiplex PCR. TCRdb called the multiplex PCR reads again in MiXCR, with one record for every CDR3 protein. The top ten clones hold approximately 9.1% of a sample with about 210,000 distinct CDR3 sequences, approximately 28% of them seen once. The sample is drawn from a study of Graves' ophthalmopathy and Graves' hyperthyroidism. Certain patients were not enrolled. These were patients with other autoimmune diseases, uncontrolled infections, pregnancy or lactation. V lost 8 bases and J 2 bases, leaving 12 bases between the germline ends. The germline V gene encodes CDR1 MNHNS and CDR2 SASEGT. The CDR3 is made up of 13 amino acids.

The sequence derives from a man aged 50 or older with Graves' ophthalmopathy. The sample comprised peripheral blood. The chain joins TRBV6-1 to TRBJ1-1; D is unclear. CDR3 amino acids: CASGKRQNTEAFF. The CDR3, as DNA: TGTGCCAGCGGTAAAAGGCAAAACACTGAAGCTTTCTTT.